These 4 T cell receptor beta chains came from one sample sequenced in a study of blood T cells in healthy people across ages. Using a J-beta primer mix together with a sample-barcoded 5' primer, a second PCR was run for roughly 6 to 12 cycles. TCRdb re-called the 5' RACE reads with MiXCR, one entry per CDR3 protein. Seen here are hundreds of thousands of distinct CDR3 sequences, roughly 21% observed once, and the top ten hold roughly 3.6%. Source material: blood. The source is a man aged 70-80 years in good health.

The chain recombines TRBV20-1 with TRBJ2-5; possibly TRBD1 for D (6 bases). The CDR3 contains 16 residues. Trimming shortened V by 0 bases and J by 2 bases, and 16 bases separated the two germline ends. CDR1 and CDR2 from the germline V gene are DFQATT and SNEGSKA (reference sequence). The chain's CDR3 is CSARDTTGLGQETQYF. The DNA of the CDR3 is TGCAGTGCTAGAGATACCACAGGGCTAGGGCAAGAGACCCAGTACTTC.

This clonotype was seen more than once but under ten times. Here the CDR3 reads CAWSDGRASSYNEQFF. The CDR3 bases are TGTGCCTGGAGTGACGGGAGGGCCTCCTCCTACAATGAGCAGTTCTTC. The rearrangement joins TRBV30 to TRBJ2-1, with TRBD2 matching 8 bases. CDR1 and CDR2 from the germline V gene are GTSNPN and SVGIG (reference sequence). The CDR3 is 16 amino acids. V was pared by 1 base and J by 0 bases, with 5 bases of the junction left unmatched.

The chain joins TRBV7-2 to TRBJ2-5; D might be TRBD2 (6 bases). The end of the DNA aligns better with TRBJ2-7, so the J call may be wrong. The germline V gene has CDR1 SGHTA and CDR2 FQGNSA. This CDR3 spans 17 amino acids. The CDR3 DNA is TGTGCCAGCAGCTTAGCCGCTAGCGACGGAGGGGATTACGAGCAGTACTTC. This codes for CASSLAASDGGDYEQYF.

This clonotype was seen a handful of times. The rearrangement uses TRBV5-1 and TRBJ2-2, with 9 bases that match TRBD2. This CDR3 is 14 amino acids long. Germline trimming cut 0 bases from V and 10 bases from J; bases unmatched to any gene: 4. Per germline, CDR1 SGHRS and CDR2 YFSETQ. In DNA, the CDR3 is TGCGCCAGCAGCTTGGTTGCGGGAGGGCCGGAGCTGTTTTTT. Translated: CASSLVAGGPELFF.